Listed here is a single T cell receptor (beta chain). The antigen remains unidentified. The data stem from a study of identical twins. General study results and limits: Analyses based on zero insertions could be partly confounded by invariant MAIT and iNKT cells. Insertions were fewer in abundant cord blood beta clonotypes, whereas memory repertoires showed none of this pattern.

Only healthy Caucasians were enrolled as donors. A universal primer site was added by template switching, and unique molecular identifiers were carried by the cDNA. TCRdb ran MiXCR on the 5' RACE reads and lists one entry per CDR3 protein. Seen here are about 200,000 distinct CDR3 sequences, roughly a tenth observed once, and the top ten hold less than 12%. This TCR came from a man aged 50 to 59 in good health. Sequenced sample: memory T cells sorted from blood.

The CDR3 DNA reads TGTGCCAGCAGCTTCAGTCGCAAGTCGGCTAGCGGGGTCCTGTACGAGCAGTACTTC. Protein product: CASSFSRKSASGVLYEQYF. This chain joins TRBV7-2 and TRBJ2-7; 9 nucleotides match TRBD2. Trimming cost V 3 bases and J 4 bases; bases outside gene matches: 19. The CDR3 is 19 amino acids. Germline lookup yields CDR1 SGHTA and CDR2 FQGNSA. The whole variable domain, filled in from reference TRBV7-2 and TRBJ2-7, reads GAGVSQSPSNKVTEKGKDVELRCDPISGHTALYWYRQSLGQGLEFLIYFQGNSAPDKSGLPSDRFSAERTGGSVSTLTIQRTQQEDSAVYLCASSFSRKSASGVLYEQYFGPGTRLTVT.